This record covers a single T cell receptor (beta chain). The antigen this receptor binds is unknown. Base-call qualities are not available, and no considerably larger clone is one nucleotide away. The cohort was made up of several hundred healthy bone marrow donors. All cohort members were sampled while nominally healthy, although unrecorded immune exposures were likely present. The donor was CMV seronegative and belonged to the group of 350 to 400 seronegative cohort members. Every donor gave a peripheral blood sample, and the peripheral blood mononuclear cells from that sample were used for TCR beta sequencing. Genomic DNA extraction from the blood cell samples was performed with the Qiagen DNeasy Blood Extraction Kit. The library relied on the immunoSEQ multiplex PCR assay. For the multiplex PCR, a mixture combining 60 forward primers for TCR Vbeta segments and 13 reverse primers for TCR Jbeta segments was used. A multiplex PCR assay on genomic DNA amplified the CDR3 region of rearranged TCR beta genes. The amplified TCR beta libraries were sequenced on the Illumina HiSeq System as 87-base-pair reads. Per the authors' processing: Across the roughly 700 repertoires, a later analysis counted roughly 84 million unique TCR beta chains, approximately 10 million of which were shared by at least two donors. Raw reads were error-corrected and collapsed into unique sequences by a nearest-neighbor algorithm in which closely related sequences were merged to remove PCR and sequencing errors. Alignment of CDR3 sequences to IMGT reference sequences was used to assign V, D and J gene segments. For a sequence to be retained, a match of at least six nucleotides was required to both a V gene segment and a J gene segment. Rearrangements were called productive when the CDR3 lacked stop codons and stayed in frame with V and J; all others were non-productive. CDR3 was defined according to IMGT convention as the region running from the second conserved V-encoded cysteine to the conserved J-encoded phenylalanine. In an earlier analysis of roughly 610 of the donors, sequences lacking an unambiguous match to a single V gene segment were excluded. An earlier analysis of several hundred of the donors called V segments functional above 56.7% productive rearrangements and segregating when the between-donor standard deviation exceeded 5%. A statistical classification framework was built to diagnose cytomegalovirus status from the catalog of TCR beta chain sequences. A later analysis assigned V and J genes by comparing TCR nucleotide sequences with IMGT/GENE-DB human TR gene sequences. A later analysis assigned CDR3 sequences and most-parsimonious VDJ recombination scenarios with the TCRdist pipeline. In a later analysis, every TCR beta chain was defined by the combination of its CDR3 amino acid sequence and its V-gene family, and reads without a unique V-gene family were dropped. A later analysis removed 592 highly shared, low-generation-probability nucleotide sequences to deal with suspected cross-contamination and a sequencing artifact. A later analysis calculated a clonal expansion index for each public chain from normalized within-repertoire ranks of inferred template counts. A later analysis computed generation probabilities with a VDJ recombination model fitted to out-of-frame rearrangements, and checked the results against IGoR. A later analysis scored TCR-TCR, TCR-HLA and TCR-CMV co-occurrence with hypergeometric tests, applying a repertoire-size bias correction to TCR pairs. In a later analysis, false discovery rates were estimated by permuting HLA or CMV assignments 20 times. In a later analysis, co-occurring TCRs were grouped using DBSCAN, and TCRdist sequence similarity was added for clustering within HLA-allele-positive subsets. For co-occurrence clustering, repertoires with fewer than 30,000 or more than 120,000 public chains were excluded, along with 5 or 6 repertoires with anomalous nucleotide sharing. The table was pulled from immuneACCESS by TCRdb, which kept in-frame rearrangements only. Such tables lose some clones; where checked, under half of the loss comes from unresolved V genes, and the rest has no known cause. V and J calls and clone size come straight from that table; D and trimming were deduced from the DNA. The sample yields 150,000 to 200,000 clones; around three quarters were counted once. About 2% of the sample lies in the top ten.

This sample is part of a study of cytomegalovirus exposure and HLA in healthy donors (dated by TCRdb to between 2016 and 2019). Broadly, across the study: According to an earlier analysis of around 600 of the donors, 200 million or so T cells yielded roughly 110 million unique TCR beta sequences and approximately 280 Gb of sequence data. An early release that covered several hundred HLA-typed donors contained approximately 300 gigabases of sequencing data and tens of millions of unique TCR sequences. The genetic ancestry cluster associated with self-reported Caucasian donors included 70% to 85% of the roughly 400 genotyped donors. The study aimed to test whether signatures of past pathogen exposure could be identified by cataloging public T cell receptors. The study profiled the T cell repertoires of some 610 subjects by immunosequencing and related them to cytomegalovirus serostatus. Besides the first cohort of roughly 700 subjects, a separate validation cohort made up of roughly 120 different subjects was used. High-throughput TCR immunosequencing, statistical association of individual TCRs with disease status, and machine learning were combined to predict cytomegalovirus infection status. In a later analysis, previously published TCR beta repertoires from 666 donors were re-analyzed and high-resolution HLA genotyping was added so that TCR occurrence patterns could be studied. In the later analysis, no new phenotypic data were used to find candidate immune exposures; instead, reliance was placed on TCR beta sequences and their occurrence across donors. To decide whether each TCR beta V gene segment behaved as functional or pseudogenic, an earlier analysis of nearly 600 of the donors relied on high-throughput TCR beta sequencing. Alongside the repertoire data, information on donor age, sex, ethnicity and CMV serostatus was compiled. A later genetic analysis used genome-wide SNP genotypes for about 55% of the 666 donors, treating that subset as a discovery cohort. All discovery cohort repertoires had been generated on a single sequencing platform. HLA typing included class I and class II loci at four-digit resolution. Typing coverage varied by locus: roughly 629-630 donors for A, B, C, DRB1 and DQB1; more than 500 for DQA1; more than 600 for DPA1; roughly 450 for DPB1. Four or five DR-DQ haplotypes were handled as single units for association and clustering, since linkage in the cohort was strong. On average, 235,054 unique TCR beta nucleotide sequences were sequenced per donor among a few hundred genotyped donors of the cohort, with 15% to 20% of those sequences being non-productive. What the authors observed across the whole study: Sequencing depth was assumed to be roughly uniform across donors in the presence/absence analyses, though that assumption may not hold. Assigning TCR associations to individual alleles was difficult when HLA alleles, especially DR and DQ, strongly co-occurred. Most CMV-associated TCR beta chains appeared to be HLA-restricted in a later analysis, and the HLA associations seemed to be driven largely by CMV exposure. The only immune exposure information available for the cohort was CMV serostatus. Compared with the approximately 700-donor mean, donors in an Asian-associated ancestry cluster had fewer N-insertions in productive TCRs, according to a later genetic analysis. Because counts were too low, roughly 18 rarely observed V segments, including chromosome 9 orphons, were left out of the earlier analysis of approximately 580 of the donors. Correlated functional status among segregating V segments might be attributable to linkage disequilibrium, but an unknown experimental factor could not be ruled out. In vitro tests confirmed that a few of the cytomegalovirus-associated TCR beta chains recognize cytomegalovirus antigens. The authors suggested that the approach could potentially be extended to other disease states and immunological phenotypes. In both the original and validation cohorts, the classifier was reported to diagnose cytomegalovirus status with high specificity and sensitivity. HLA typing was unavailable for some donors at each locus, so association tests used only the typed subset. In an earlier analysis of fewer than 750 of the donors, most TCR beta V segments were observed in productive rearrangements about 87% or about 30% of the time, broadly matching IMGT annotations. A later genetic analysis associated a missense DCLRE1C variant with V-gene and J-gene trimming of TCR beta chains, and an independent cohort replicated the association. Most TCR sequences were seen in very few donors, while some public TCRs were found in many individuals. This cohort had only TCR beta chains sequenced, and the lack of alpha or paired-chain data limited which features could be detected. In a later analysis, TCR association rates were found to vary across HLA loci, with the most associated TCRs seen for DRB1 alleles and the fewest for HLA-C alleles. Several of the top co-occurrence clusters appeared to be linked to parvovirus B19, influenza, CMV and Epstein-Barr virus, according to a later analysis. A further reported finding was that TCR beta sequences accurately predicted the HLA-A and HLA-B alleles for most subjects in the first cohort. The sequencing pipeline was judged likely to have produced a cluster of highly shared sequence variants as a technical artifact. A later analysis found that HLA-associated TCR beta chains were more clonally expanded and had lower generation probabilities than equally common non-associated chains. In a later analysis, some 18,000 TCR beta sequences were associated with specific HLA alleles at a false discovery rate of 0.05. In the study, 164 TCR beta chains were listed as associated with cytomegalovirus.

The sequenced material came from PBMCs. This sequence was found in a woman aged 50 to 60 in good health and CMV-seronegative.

The CDR3 protein sequence reads: CASSVTGLAGYYQETQYF. The DNA sequence reads TGTGCCAGCAGCGTGACGGGACTAGCGGGGTACTACCAAGAGACCCAGTACTTC. The sequence joins TRBV7-9 to TRBJ2-5, with TRBD2 matching 13 junction bases. The germline V gene (reference sequence) gives CDR1 as SEHNR and CDR2 as FQNEAQ. Its CDR3 holds 18 amino acids, cysteine through phenylalanine. Only the CDR3 DNA stays, 54 bases, in frame from base 1. V and J are trimmed by 5 bases and 0 bases, and the gene matches miss 9 bases of the junction. The variable domain in full, with residues beyond the CDR3 obtained from the reference TRBV7-9 and TRBJ2-5 genes, is DTGVSQNPRHKITKRGQNVTFRCDPISEHNRLYWYRQTLGQGPEFLTYFQNEAQLEKSRLLSDRFSAERPKGSFSTLEIQRTEQGDSAMYLCASSVTGLAGYYQETQYFGPGTRLLVL.